The entry that follows covers one TCR beta chain sequence. Its antigen is still unknown. This sample was taken from a study of identical twins. Overall study results and limits: Recombination models fit unrelated individuals' TCR alpha sharing but underestimated twins'. Abundant beta clonotypes from cord blood had fewer insertions, unlike memory repertoires, which showed none.

The CDR3 has 16 amino acids. The V segment lost 7 bases and the J segment 6 bases; nucleotides outside the gene matches: 14. The germline V gene has CDR1 LNHDA and CDR2 SQIVND (reference sequence). TCRdb re-derived calls from the 5' RACE reads in MiXCR, one entry per CDR3 protein. Here the sample spans some 900,000 distinct CDR3 sequences, 9% to 15% being singletons. The same specimen was also included in a second study, on yellow fever vaccine responses in identical twins.

Sample: PBMCs. The chain couples TRBV19 to TRBJ1-5; TRBD1 aligns across 8 bases. The sequence was obtained from a woman under 30 in good health. The CDR3 DNA sequence: TGTGCCAGTACTCCAGTAGGACAGGGTCACGGTCAGCCCCAGCATTTT. It specifies CASTPVGQGHGQPQHF.